The 7 T cell receptor beta chains below come from one sample, sequenced in a study of vaccination effects on CD4 cells after COVID-19. Before sequencing took place, the ViraFEST assay used viral peptide pools to expand antigen-specific CD4+ T cells. Having been cultured for 9 to 11 days, the cells underwent CD4+ T cell isolation. Data came from immunoSEQ multiplex PCR; TCRdb stores just in-frame clones and leaves some out. Here the sample spans fewer than 10,000 clones, roughly 74% being singletons. These TCRs' antigens remain unknown. This specimen was CD4+ T cells from PBMCs cultured with HCoV-229E spike peptides, taken before COVID-19 vaccination. Source of these receptors: a human donor who received a COVID-19 vaccine.

The chain recombines TRBV7-7 with TRBJ1-1; D is unresolved. The CDR3 spans 13 residues. CDR1 and CDR2 (germline): SSHAT, FNYEAQ (reference sequence). Trimming took 3 bases from V and 6 from J, leaving 11 bases between them. The CDR3 sequence is CASSLSRSAEAFF. The CDR3 bases are TGTGCCAGCAGCTTGAGCCGGTCCGCTGAAGCTTTCTTT.

By share, this clone counts as medium-sized. The V call is TRBV2, the J call TRBJ1-1; no firm D call. The V gene's germline CDR1 is SNHLY and CDR2 FYNNEI. Trimming took off 7 bases at V and 6 bases at J, with 12 bases between the two ends. The CDR3 has 12 residues. CDR3 residues: CASTRAVAEAFF. CDR3 sequence (DNA): TGTGCCAGCACGAGAGCCGTCGCTGAAGCTTTCTTT. Filled out from reference TRBV2 and TRBJ1-1, the complete variable domain reads EPEVTQTPSHQVTQMGQEVILRCVPISNHLYFYWYRQILGQKVEFLVSFYNNEISEKSEIFDDQFSVERPDGSNFTLKIRSTKLEDSAMYFCASTRAVAEAFFGQGTRLTVV.

The rearrangement joins TRBV5-1 to TRBJ1-4, with a tentative D call TRBD1 (6 bases). Trimming cost V 0 bases and J 0 bases, with 9 bases left between them. Germline CDR1 SGHRS, CDR2 YFSETQ. CDR3 size: 16 residues. As DNA, the CDR3 is TGCGCCAGCAGCTTGGGTAACAGGGCAACTAATGAAAAACTGTTTTTT. The encoded protein is CASSLGNRATNEKLFF. The full variable domain, rest sourced from reference TRBV5-1 and TRBJ1-4, is KAGVTQTPRYLIKTRGQQVTLSCSPISGHRSVSWYQQTPGQGLQFLFEYFSETQRNKGNFPGRFSGRQFSNSRSEMNVSTLELGDSALYLCASSLGNRATNEKLFFGSGTQLSVL.

This clone was detected once. This sequence joins TRBV28 and TRBJ2-3, with D possibly TRBD1 on 5 matching bases. Trimming stripped 5 bases from V and 0 bases from J, with 15 bases between. Germline CDR1 MDHEN, CDR2 SYDVKM. The CDR3 sequence is 16 residues long. The CDR3 DNA reads TGTGCCAGCAGTCCTTTTTTTGGGGCTAGCACAGATACGCAGTATTTT. Translating gives CASSPFFGASTDTQYF.

For the CDR3, the DNA is TGTGCCAGCAGCCCGACAGGGAGTCGGCTTTTAATGTACGAGCAGTACTTC. This gives the protein CASSPTGSRLLMYEQYF. The rearrangement links TRBV27 to TRBJ2-7; the match to TRBD1 covers 7 bases. V was pared by 6 bases and J by 4 bases, with 18 bases of the junction left unmatched. Germline CDR1 and CDR2: MNHEY and SMNVEV (reference sequence). This CDR3 is built from 17 residues.

The V and J genes are TRBV2 and TRBJ1-2, with 7 bases aligning to TRBD1. The CDR3 is made up of 15 amino acids. Looked up from germline, CDR1 is SNHLY and CDR2 is FYNNEI. The V segment lost 5 bases and the J segment 0 bases; nucleotides outside the gene matches: 6. CDR3 bases: TGTGCCAGCAGTCTTACTGGGACAGCTAACTATGGCTACACCTTC. It codes for CASSLTGTANYGYTF.

The gene calls are TRBV6-1 and TRBJ1-5, with no clear D. Trimming removed 8 bases from V and 6 bases from J, with 14 bases in between. The CDR3 extends over 13 amino acids. Germline CDR1 is MNHNS and CDR2 is SASEGT. The CDR3 loop reads CASGLDVGQPQHF. DNA for the CDR3: TGTGCCAGCGGGCTGGATGTTGGTCAGCCCCAGCATTTT.